This T cell receptor (beta chain) was captured by sequencing in a study of blood T cell repertoires in COVID-19. Study in general: Acute and convalescent COVID-19 samples came from the United States, Italy and Spain. From T cells, B-cell-depleted T cells, or PBMCs came the material, which was cDNA or gDNA.

The authors' processing: Reference gene primer amplification yielded estimated nucleated cell counts. The protocol was immunoSEQ multiplex PCR, while the TCRdb copy is restricted to in-frame clones and leaves out a portion. D and trimming were read from the DNA, whereas the V and J calls and clone size are those reported in that table. The sample shows about 160,000 clones, 70% to 90% of them seen only once. V gave up 5 bases and J gave up 4 bases, with 19 bases separating them. Germline CDR1 reads SGHVS; CDR2 reads FQNEAQ. This CDR3 is 16 amino acids long. Sequenced: peripheral blood. The J gene is TRBJ2-3, the V gene TRBV7-8; possible D gene TRBD2, 6 bases. The TCR comes from a man in his forties with acute or convalescent COVID-19. CDR3 sequence reads: CASSPYASVAADTQYF. The CDR3 DNA sequence: TGTGCCAGCAGCCCATACGCTAGCGTGGCGGCAGATACGCAGTATTTT.